Listed here is a single T cell receptor (beta chain). This sample was taken from a study of blood T cells in healthy people across ages. Through a sample-barcoded 5' primer and a J-beta primer mix, a second PCR was run for roughly 6 to 11 cycles. TCRdb re-analysed the 5' RACE reads in MiXCR, keeping a single row per CDR3 protein. Of around 900,000 distinct CDR3 sequences in the sample, under 30% were seen once. Germline values: CDR1 MNHNY, CDR2 SVGAGI (reference sequence). Deletions cut 1 base from V and 6 bases from J, with 10 bases between. This CDR3 spans 13 amino acids. V gene TRBV6-6 combines with J gene TRBJ2-7; D is unclear. The clonotype originates from a woman of 80 years or more in good health. Input material: blood. Here the CDR3 reads CASSYYVAGEQYF. CDR3 nucleotide sequence: TGTGCCAGCAGTTACTACGTAGCCGGCGAGCAGTACTTC.